The 24 T cell receptor beta chains listed next were all sequenced from one sample in a study of post-analysis software for immune sequencing data. Study findings and constraints: Patients showed TRBV5-6, TRBV5-1 and TRBV20-1 among roughly 5 TRBV segments more frequent than in controls.

These TCRs' antigens remain unknown. TCR beta cDNA libraries included unique molecular identifiers. Using its own MiXCR run on the PCR reads, TCRdb lists one record per CDR3 protein. The repertoire consists of fewer than 900,000 distinct CDR3 sequences, with about half occurring once and the leading ten covering roughly 5.2%. The sequencing input was blood. The receptors were sampled from a girl aged 5-17 years with multiple sclerosis.

This clonotype has just one count. V usage is TRBV6-2 or TRBV6-3 and J usage is TRBJ1-2; no clear D. CDR1 and CDR2 from the germline V gene are MNHEY and SVGEGT. Trimming cost V 0 bases and J 4 bases, with 12 bases left between them. The CDR3 has 15 amino acids. CDR3 protein: CASSYSVSIVYGYTF. The CDR3, as DNA: TGTGCCAGCAGTTACTCTGTCAGCATCGTCTATGGCTACACCTTC.

This clonotype was counted only a few times. The chain has TRBV7-6 and TRBJ2-7, with 9 bases aligning to TRBD1. Looked up from germline, CDR1 is SGHVS and CDR2 is FNYEAQ. With 5 bases clipped from V and 2 bases from J, the junction kept 10 bases outside the gene matches. The CDR3 has 16 residues. As DNA, the CDR3 is TGTGCCAGCAGCCTCTCTTGGGGACAGGGCCCCTACGAGCAGTACTTC. This encodes CASSLSWGQGPYEQYF. Full variable domain (rest looked up from reference TRBV7-6 and TRBJ2-7): GAGVSQSPRYKVTKRGQDVALRCDPISGHVSLYWYRQALGQGPEFLTYFNYEAQQDKSGLPNDRFSAERPEGSISTLTIQRTEQRDSAMYRCASSLSWGQGPYEQYFGPGTRLTVT.

The rearrangement uses TRBV20-1 and TRBJ2-7; 7 bases match TRBD2. Germline V gene sequence: CDR1 DFQATT, CDR2 SNEGSKA (reference sequence). The CDR3 spans 14 residues. J was trimmed by 2 bases and V by 3 bases; bases with no gene match: 7. CDR3 nucleotide sequence: TGCAGTGCTAGGCAAACCGGGACTACCTACGAGCAGTACTTC. This gives the protein CSARQTGTTYEQYF.

This clonotype was counted only a few times. J is TRBJ2-3 and V is TRBV20-1; 8 bases map to TRBD1. Germline loops: CDR1 DFQATT, CDR2 SNEGSKA (reference sequence). Trimming took 3 bases from V and 4 from J; bases not matched to a gene: 6. This CDR3 has 14 residues. The CDR3 loop is CSASSGQGSDTQYF. CDR3 bases: TGCAGTGCTAGTAGCGGACAGGGTTCAGATACGCAGTATTTT.

The chain uses TRBV27 and TRBJ2-3, with D uncertain. Germline loops: CDR1 MNHEY, CDR2 SMNVEV (reference sequence). Trimming cost V 4 bases and J 2 bases, with 10 bases left between them. This CDR3 spans 14 amino acids. The CDR3 DNA reads as TGTGCCAGCAGTTCGCGCCACTACACAGATACGCAGTATTTT. As protein: CASSSRHYTDTQYF.

The chain has TRBV14 and TRBJ2-5; D might be TRBD1 (5 bases). The assigned J gene may be wrong: the sequence end matches TRBJ2-7 better. Germline CDR1 is SGHDN and CDR2 is FVKESK. The length of the CDR3 is 15 residues. CDR3 region: CASSQSSGYPYEQYF. In nucleotides, the CDR3 is TGTGCCAGCAGCCAATCCTCAGGGTACCCATACGAGCAGTACTTC.

The rearrangement uses TRBV12-3 or TRBV12-4 and TRBJ2-1, with 7 bases lining up with TRBD2. With 6 bases clipped from V and 8 bases from J, the junction kept 7 bases outside the gene matches. The CDR3 spans 13 residues. The CDR3 DNA follows: TGTGCCAGCAGGCGGGAGAAAGGCGATGAGCAGTTCTTC. This encodes CASRREKGDEQFF.

The chain recombines TRBV5-1 with TRBJ1-2; a weak D match, TRBD1 (5 bases). This CDR3 comprises 15 residues. Deletions cut 2 bases from V and 4 bases from J, with 15 bases between. Germline V gene sequence: CDR1 SGHRS, CDR2 YFSETQ. CDR3 coding DNA: TGCGCCAGCAGCTTCGTCAGGGCGGATGGCTATGGCTACACCTTC. Its protein product is CASSFVRADGYGYTF. Complete variable domain (other parts from reference TRBV5-1 and TRBJ1-2): KAGVTQTPRYLIKTRGQQVTLSCSPISGHRSVSWYQQTPGQGLQFLFEYFSETQRNKGNFPGRFSGRQFSNSRSEMNVSTLELGDSALYLCASSFVRADGYGYTFGSGTRLTVV.

V and J are TRBV20-1 and TRBJ2-2, with no clear D. The CDR3 has 14 residues. Looked up from germline, CDR1 is DFQATT and CDR2 is SNEGSKA (reference sequence). The V end lost 5 bases, the J end lost 0 bases, and 10 bases lay between the germline ends. The CDR3 sequence is CSAPPSANTGELFF. Written as DNA, the CDR3 is TGCAGTGCTCCTCCTTCCGCGAACACCGGGGAGCTGTTTTTT.

This chain links TRBV29-1 with TRBJ2-7; 11 bases are a match to TRBD2. CDR1 SQVTM and CDR2 ANQGSEA come from the germline V gene. V lost 3 bases, J lost 3 bases, and 1 base stayed unmatched. The CDR3 spans 13 residues. The CDR3 here is CSVETSGNYEQYF. The DNA for the CDR3 is TGCAGCGTTGAGACTAGCGGGAACTACGAGCAGTACTTC.

The CDR3 reads CASSFESRTGVAKNIQYF. For the CDR3, the DNA is TGTGCCAGCAGTTTTGAATCCAGGACAGGAGTAGCCAAAAACATTCAGTACTTC. The chain is built from TRBV28 and TRBJ2-7; 7 nucleotides agree with TRBD1. The J call may be faulty, since TRBJ2-4 better matches the DNA end. The germline CDR1 and CDR2 sequences are MDHEN and SYDVKM. The CDR3 sequence is 18 residues long.

This clonotype has a handful of counts. This chain links TRBV6-6 with TRBJ2-5, with no clear D. This CDR3 is built from 11 residues. V lost 8 bases to trimming and J lost 3 bases, with 7 bases between them. The V gene's germline CDR1 is MNHNY and CDR2 SVGAGI (reference sequence). CDR3 bases: TGTGCCAGCGGTTCAAAAGAGACCCAGTACTTC. It codes for CASGSKETQYF.

This clonotype was observed a handful of times. The genes are TRBV7-6 and TRBJ2-7, with TRBD2 identical over 11 bases. The germline CDR1 and CDR2 sequences are SGHVS and FNYEAQ. The CDR3 runs to 15 residues. With 5 bases clipped from V and 3 bases from J, the junction kept 6 bases outside the gene matches. CDR3 region: CASSPGTSGYYEQYF. The CDR3 DNA reads TGTGCCAGCAGCCCCGGGACTAGCGGATACTACGAGCAGTACTTC.

As concerns this clonotype: Mismatch with germline at one junction end may stem from a read error. The chain employs TRBV11-2 and TRBJ2-1; 9 positions match TRBD2. This CDR3 region has 21 residues. Per the germline V gene, CDR1 is SGHAT and CDR2 is FQNNGV. DNA for the CDR3: TGTGCCAGCAGCGCACCGTCCGGGAATAGCGGGGGATTGAGCTCCCACAATGAGCAGTTCTTC. Residues: CASSAPSGNSGGLSSHNEQFF.

The chain uses TRBV24-1 and TRBJ1-5; no clear D gene. The CDR3 consists of 15 residues. V lost 3 bases to trimming and J lost 6 bases, with 14 bases between them. Looked up from germline, CDR1 is KGHDR and CDR2 is SFDVKD. The chain's CDR3 is CATSDKWTASQPQHF. CDR3 DNA sequence: TGTGCCACCAGTGATAAATGGACGGCGAGTCAGCCCCAGCATTTT.

This clonotype was seen more than once but under ten times. The chain combines TRBV7-9 with TRBJ2-7, with a weak D call TRBD2 (6 bases). Germline CDR1 reads SEHNR; CDR2 reads FQNEAQ (reference sequence). V was trimmed by 6 bases and J by 2 bases, leaving 11 bases between them. CDR3 length equals 13 residues. The CDR3 sequence: CASRDGGTYEQYF. The DNA for the CDR3 is TGTGCCAGCAGAGACGGAGGGACCTACGAGCAGTACTTC.

The CDR3 loop is CASSQDRARSYEQYF. The CDR3 DNA reads TGTGCCAGCAGCCAAGATCGAGCCAGATCCTACGAGCAGTACTTC. The V call is TRBV4-2, the J call TRBJ2-7; D gene uncertain. The V end was cut by 0 bases, the J end by 1 base, with 10 bases between. The CDR3 loop spans 15 amino acids. Germline CDR1 is LGHNA and CDR2 is YNFKEQ.

This chain links TRBV7-9 with TRBJ1-4; possible D gene TRBD1, 5 bases. In germline, CDR1 is SEHNR, CDR2 FQNEAQ (reference sequence). The CDR3 runs 14 residues. The germline V and J ends were trimmed by 0 bases and 10 bases, with 12 bases remaining between them. The CDR3 loop reads CASSLAVGPRKLFF. The CDR3 DNA is TGTGCCAGCAGCTTAGCTGTGGGGCCGCGAAAACTGTTTTTT.

V usage is TRBV20-1 and J usage is TRBJ2-5; TRBD2 matches 9 bases. Germline V gene lookup returns CDR1 DFQATT and CDR2 SNEGSKA (reference sequence). The CDR3 is 14 residues long. V lost 7 bases and J lost 5; bases outside the gene matches: 11. The DNA of the CDR3 is TGCAGTGGCTCTCTCCTAGCGGGAATGGAGACCCAGTACTTC. Protein sequence: CSGSLLAGMETQYF.

J is TRBJ2-5 and V is TRBV9; tentatively, D is TRBD1 or TRBD2 (5 bases each). Between the trimmed V and J ends, which lost 4 bases and 5 bases, there was a span of 15 bases. Germline lookup yields CDR1 SGDLS and CDR2 YYNGEE. The length of the CDR3 is 14 residues. CDR3 residues: CASSPRPEGETQYF. CDR3 bases: TGTGCCAGCAGCCCTCGGCCCGAGGGGGAGACCCAGTACTTC.

CDR3 nucleotide sequence: TGTGCCAGCAACGACGGGATCCCGGAAGAGACCCAGTACTTC. Translation: CASNDGIPEETQYF. The chain couples TRBV6-2 or TRBV6-3 to TRBJ2-5, with a weak D call TRBD2 (5 bases). This CDR3 is 14 amino acids long. V dropped 7 bases and J dropped 3 bases, with 15 bases sitting between them. From germline, CDR1 is MNHEY and CDR2 SVGEGT.

The V and J genes are TRBV5-1 and TRBJ2-2; D may be TRBD1 (6 bases). CDR3 length equals 17 residues. CDR1 and CDR2 (germline): SGHRS, YFSETQ. Trimming shortened V by 0 bases and J by 4 bases, and 16 bases separated the two germline ends. The CDR3 bases are TGCGCCAGCAGCTTGGGCCCGCTAGAAGGGGGCACCGGGGAGCTGTTTTTT. Translation: CASSLGPLEGGTGELFF.

CDR3 nucleotide sequence: TGTGCCAGCAGTTTTTGGACAGAAGAGACCCAGTACTTC. Its protein product is CASSFWTEETQYF. V is TRBV12-3 or TRBV12-4 and J is TRBJ2-5; maybe TRBD1 (6 bases). This CDR3 has 13 amino acids. Trimming left V 3 bases short and J 3 bases short, with 8 bases between.

V usage is TRBV3-1 and J usage is TRBJ2-1, with 9 bases aligning to TRBD2. This CDR3 region has 17 residues. CDR1 LGHDT and CDR2 YNNKEL come from the germline V gene (reference sequence). J was trimmed by 9 bases and V by 4 bases; bases with no gene match: 16. The CDR3 region is CASSRQGSSGKNGEQFF. CDR3 nucleotides: TGTGCCAGCAGCCGCCAGGGGTCTAGCGGGAAGAACGGTGAGCAGTTCTTC.